What follows describes a single T cell receptor beta chain. This clonotype was found a few times. Its antigen remains undetermined. Qualities for individual bases were not recorded, and no much larger clone is one base off. This sample was taken from a study of T-cell memory formation after mild COVID-19 (TCRdb year 2021). Describing the broader study: TCR sequence clusters from the two donors were found to be largely donor specific. T-cell clones expanding and contracting after mild COVID-19 in a couple of donors were tracked by longitudinal TCRalpha and TCRbeta repertoire sequencing. Two young, previously healthy adult volunteers made up the cohort, one male and one female. Findings and caveats that apply to the study as a whole: Some responding clones were detected in pre-infection memory, which suggested that pre-existing cross-reactive memory T cells had joined the SARS-CoV-2 response. Contracting CD4+ clones were located mainly in the CM and EM memory subsets, whereas CD8+ clones were found to be enriched in EMRA. SARS-CoV-2 specificity of the second-wave clones peaking on day 37 was not confirmed. The study covered only two mild cases, and larger cohorts including severe cases with pre-infection samples were considered necessary. Clones contracting from day 15 to 85 had balanced CD4/CD8 phenotypes, while a second wave expanding from day 15 to 37 was biased towards CD4+.

V and J are truncated by 1 base and 3 bases respectively, leaving an intervening sequence of 7 bases. Taken from the germline V gene, the CDR1 and CDR2 loops are MNHNS and SASEGT. The CDR3, cysteine through valine, is 13 amino acids long. Left in the record is the CDR3 DNA by itself, 39 bases read in frame from the first base. PBMCs were isolated by Ficoll-Paque density gradient centrifugation. Sequencing used an Illumina NovaSeq 6000. Using 5'RACE with constant-segment primers, TCRalpha and TCRbeta cDNA libraries were constructed, with sample barcodes and unique molecular identifiers added in the process. RNA was extracted from every sample with Trizol reagent. Library amplification was performed in two PCR steps, and a second sample barcode and Illumina TruSeq adapters were introduced in the second step. Sequencing of libraries was performed on an Illumina NovaSeq with 2 x 150 bp paired-end reads. As for how the authors treated the data: The reads were demultiplexed and collapsed into UMI-guided consensus sequences using migec v1.2.7. Using mixcr v2.1.11, UMI consensuses were aligned to TRA and TRB V and J templates and then assembled into clonotypes. A clonotype was counted as expanded or contracted only if both edgeR and NoisET called the change significant, with noise models trained on biological replicates. edgeR calls used a false discovery rate-adjusted p below 0.01 and a log2 fold-change threshold of 1. As an exploratory analysis of dynamics, max-normalized trajectories of the 1000 most abundant clonotypes were examined by PCA with hierarchical clustering. Separately sequenced CD4+ and CD8+ repertoires were used to assign a CD4 or CD8 phenotype to each responding clone. TCRdb itself trimmed the public reads at Q25 with fastp, ran MiXCR and retained productive beta chains. Here each entry gathers all rows of one CDR3 protein and keeps the most common genes and DNA. These V and J calls rely on TCRdb rather than the paper's analysis. The sample data list 250,000 or so distinct CDR3 sequences, and 8% to 9.5% of these were observed just once. Clones ranked in the top ten supply approximately 20% of the sample.

The sequenced sample consisted of PBMCs or a T cell subset sorted from them (not recorded which). This receptor was taken from a man aged 18 to 35 who had mild COVID-19 (a few samples of this study predate the infection). The sample titles of this study are shuffled in the database, so cell type and time point are left out; the donor was told from shared clones. This receptor chain uses TRBV6-1 and TRBJ2-7; confidence is insufficient to name the D gene. This receptor carries the CDR3 CASSEGLYYEQYV. Here is the DNA: TGTGCCAGCAGTGAAGGACTCTACTACGAGCAGTACGTC.